This T cell receptor (beta chain) appears in the sequencing data of a study of T cell responses to AZD1222 COVID-19 vaccine. General study results and limits: There were vaccine-associated CD4 TCRs across spike, dominant at 160-218 and 743-854. Only a handful of AZD1222 recipients, roughly six in all, had baseline seropositivity.

In regard to this clone: The antigen remains undetermined.

Clones were read by immunoSEQ multiplex PCR, and TCRdb kept only the in-frame ones, dropping some. The table includes 140,000 to 150,000 clones, around 83% detected once. The CDR3 extends over 17 amino acids. CDR1 and CDR2 from the germline V gene are MGHRA and YSYEKL. Deletions cut 0 bases from V and 0 bases from J, with 11 bases between. The chain is built from TRBV4-1 and TRBJ2-2; D not certain. This receptor was identified in an adult in good health. Sequencing used peripheral blood, obtained on day 0 of MenACWY control vaccination. The CDR3 sequence is CASSQDGSTSNTGELFF. CDR3 nucleotide sequence: TGCGCCAGCAGCCAAGATGGTTCCACTTCGAACACCGGGGAGCTGTTTTTT.